Listed here are 24 T cell receptor beta chains from one sample, sequenced in a study of T-cell memory formation after mild COVID-19. A single record per CDR3 protein comes from TCRdb applying MiXCR to the 5' RACE reads. The sample holds around 160,000 distinct CDR3 sequences, around a tenth seen once. Sample: PBMCs or a T cell subset sorted from them (not recorded which). All receptors come from a young man who had mild COVID-19 (a few samples of this study predate the infection). Cell type and time point are not known.

The chain employs TRBV11-2 and TRBJ1-1; perhaps TRBD1 as D (5 bases). Trimming removed 5 bases at V and 0 bases at J, with 13 bases between. CDR3 length: 15 amino acids. The germline CDR1 and CDR2 sequences are SGHAT and FQNNGV. This CDR3 reads CASSQDGHLNTEAFF. The CDR3 DNA reads TGTGCCAGCAGCCAAGATGGACACTTGAACACTGAAGCTTTCTTT.

This clonotype was seen a handful of times. The chain is built from TRBV7-2 and TRBJ2-3; D unresolved. Germline lookup yields CDR1 SGHTA and CDR2 FQGNSA. Trimming pared 0 bases from V and 6 bases from J, leaving 13 bases between. This CDR3 spans 15 amino acids. The CDR3 loop is CASSLALLESDTQYF. CDR3 DNA: TGTGCCAGCAGCTTAGCCCTCCTGGAGTCGGATACGCAGTATTTT.

This clonotype showed up just once. The chain links TRBV18 to TRBJ1-5; TRBD1 aligns across 8 bases. Germline V CDR1 and CDR2: KGHSH, LQKENI. The trim removed 6 bases at V and 3 bases at J, leaving 7 bases unmatched. The CDR3 loop spans 15 amino acids. The chain's CDR3 is CASSPGQASNQPQHF. The CDR3, as DNA: TGTGCCAGCTCTCCGGGACAGGCGTCCAATCAGCCCCAGCATTTT.

This clonotype was observed at least ten times. Here the CDR3 reads CASSYSFHRVEAFF. The CDR3 region has the DNA TGTGCCAGCAGTTACTCCTTTCACAGGGTAGAAGCTTTCTTT. The rearrangement links TRBV6-5 to TRBJ1-1, with D possibly being TRBD1 (6 bases). The V end lost 0 bases, the J end lost 8 bases, and 13 bases lay between the germline ends. The CDR3 runs to 14 residues. Germline V lookup: CDR1 MNHEY, CDR2 SVGAGI.

This clonotype appeared a few times. This chain uses TRBV20-1 with TRBJ2-3; no firm D call. The length of the CDR3 is 15 residues. V shed 3 bases and J shed 0 bases, with 13 bases lying between them. Germline V CDR1 and CDR2: DFQATT, SNEGSKA (reference sequence). CDR3 bases: TGCAGTGCTAGCGGTGACGCTACAAGCACAGATACGCAGTATTTT. Amino acid sequence: CSASGDATSTDTQYF.

This clonotype was counted many times. The V call is TRBV12-3 or TRBV12-4, the J call TRBJ2-3; possible D gene TRBD2, 5 bases. The CDR3 loop spans 14 amino acids. V lost 4 bases and J lost 0, with 8 bases in between. The CDR3 sequence is CASSSRESTDTQYF. CDR3 in DNA: TGTGCCAGCAGTTCGAGGGAAAGCACAGATACGCAGTATTTT.

In this sample, this clonotype turned up a few times. The chain has TRBV7-2 and TRBJ2-3, with 10 bases aligning to TRBD2. V shed 5 bases and J 5 bases; nucleotides not matched to a gene: 7. This CDR3 contains 15 residues. CDR1 SGHTA and CDR2 FQGNSA come from the germline V gene. CDR3 nucleotide sequence: TGTGCCAGCAGCCCCCAGCGGGGGGGCAAAGATACGCAGTATTTT. It translates to CASSPQRGGKDTQYF. The entire variable domain, with the rest obtained from reference TRBV7-2 and TRBJ2-3, is as follows: GAGVSQSPSNKVTEKGKDVELRCDPISGHTALYWYRQSLGQGLEFLIYFQGNSAPDKSGLPSDRFSAERTGGSVSTLTIQRTQQEDSAVYLCASSPQRGGKDTQYFGPGTRLTVL.

The V call is TRBV7-3, the J call TRBJ1-1; D remains ambiguous. Germline CDR1 is SGHTA and CDR2 is FQGTGA. CDR3 size: 13 residues. Trimming shortened V by 0 bases and J by 0 bases, and 2 bases separated the two germline ends. CDR3 coding DNA: TGTGCCAGCAGCTTAACGTTGAACACTGAAGCTTTCTTT. Translating it yields CASSLTLNTEAFF. The full variable domain, in which reference TRBV7-3 and TRBJ1-1 provide the parts outside the CDR3, is GAGVSQTPSNKVTEKGKYVELRCDPISGHTALYWYRQSLGQGPEFLIYFQGTGAADDSGLPNDRFFAVRPEGSVSTLKIQRTERGDSAVYLCASSLTLNTEAFFGQGTRLTVV.

The rearrangement uses TRBV15 and TRBJ2-5; 9 bases are a match to TRBD2. The CDR3 covers 18 residues. The V gene's germline CDR1 is LNHNV and CDR2 YYDKDF (reference sequence). Trimming took 0 bases from V and 5 from J; bases not matched to a gene: 13. The CDR3, as DNA: TGTGCCACCAGCAGAGATATGGCCGTGGCGGGGGGGGACGAGACCCAGTACTTC. It yields the protein CATSRDMAVAGGDETQYF.

This clonotype was observed a few times. V and J are TRBV7-3 and TRBJ1-6; 11 bases are a match to TRBD1. The germline V gene encodes CDR1 SGHTA and CDR2 FQGTGA. The CDR3 contains 16 residues. The V gene end was trimmed by 5 bases and the J gene end by 9 bases; junction bases not matched to a gene: 9. CDR3 sequence (DNA): TGTGCCAGCAGCCTATCGTCCGGGACAGGGGGTTCACCCCTCCACTTT. Amino acids: CASSLSSGTGGSPLHF. Complete variable domain (other parts from reference TRBV7-3 and TRBJ1-6): GAGVSQTPSNKVTEKGKYVELRCDPISGHTALYWYRQSLGQGPEFLIYFQGTGAADDSGLPNDRFFAVRPEGSVSTLKIQRTERGDSAVYLCASSLSSGTGGSPLHFGNGTRLTVT.

This clonotype appeared a few times. CDR3 amino acids: CASSEAAEQFF. CDR3 DNA: TGTGCCAGCAGTGAGGCAGCTGAGCAGTTCTTC. The rearrangement links TRBV2 to TRBJ2-1; no firm D call. Trimming stripped 3 bases from V and 9 bases from J, with 6 bases between. Looked up from germline, CDR1 is SNHLY and CDR2 is FYNNEI. The CDR3 length is 11 residues.

This clonotype was picked up a small number of times. This chain connects TRBV12-3 or TRBV12-4 to TRBJ2-3; the D gene is possibly TRBD1 (5 bases). The CDR3 loop spans 13 amino acids. The V and J ends lost 6 bases and 2 bases respectively, with 9 bases between them. The CDR3 DNA sequence: TGTGCCAGCAGGTCAGGGTCCACAGATACGCAGTATTTT. It encodes CASRSGSTDTQYF.

This clonotype was observed at least ten times. The chain combines TRBV28 with TRBJ2-7, with unresolved D. The germline V gene has CDR1 MDHEN and CDR2 SYDVKM. The CDR3 consists of 15 residues. The V end lost 6 bases, the J end lost 1 base, and 16 bases lay between the germline ends. As DNA, the CDR3 is TGTGCCAGCAGACCCCGCAAGGCGGCATCCTACGAGCAGTACGTC. Its translation is CASRPRKAASYEQYV.

In this sample, this clonotype turned up a few times. This sequence joins TRBV9 and TRBJ2-5, with D maybe TRBD2 (6 bases). Trimming shortened V by 7 bases and J by 0 bases, and 13 bases separated the two germline ends. Germline values: CDR1 SGDLS, CDR2 YYNGEE. CDR3 length: 14 residues. The CDR3 protein is CASSGGMYQETQYF. CDR3 nucleotide sequence: TGTGCCAGCTCTGGCGGGATGTACCAAGAGACCCAGTACTTC.

The sample holds many counts of this clonotype. The genes are TRBV7-9 and TRBJ1-1; D is ambiguous. CDR1 and CDR2 (germline): SEHNR, FQNEAQ (reference sequence). The germline V and J ends were trimmed by 5 bases and 1 base, with 8 bases remaining between them. The CDR3 covers 13 residues. The CDR3 DNA sequence: TGTGCCAGCAGCCAGGCCCCGAACACTGAAGCTTTCTTT. Translated: CASSQAPNTEAFF.

This chain uses TRBV20-1 with TRBJ2-1, with 8 bases fitting TRBD2. J gave up 6 bases and V 1 base, and 5 bases lay outside the gene matches. Per the germline V gene, CDR1 is DFQATT and CDR2 is SNEGSKA (reference sequence). The CDR3 loop spans 14 amino acids. For the CDR3, the DNA is TGCAGTGCTAGAGTTGTCACTAGCGGCAATGAGCAGTTCTTC. As protein: CSARVVTSGNEQFF.

This clonotype was detected ten times or more. V and J are TRBV7-2 and TRBJ2-4; TRBD1 agrees at 9 bases. The CDR3 consists of 13 residues. Germline values: CDR1 SGHTA, CDR2 FQGNSA. With V trimmed by 5 bases and J by 6 bases, 2 bases remained unmatched. CDR3 nucleotide sequence: TGTGCCAGCAGCCGACAGGGGGGAAACATTCAGTACTTC. It yields the protein CASSRQGGNIQYF.

Ten or more counts support this clonotype. The chain carries TRBV29-1 and TRBJ2-3; a weak D match, TRBD2 (9 bases). CDR1 and CDR2 from the germline V gene are SQVTM and ANQGSEA. The V end lost 7 bases, the J end lost 3 bases, and 17 bases lay between the germline ends. This CDR3 contains 14 residues. DNA of the CDR3: TGCAGCGCCGGGACAGGACTAGCGACAGATACGCAGTATTTT. It translates to CSAGTGLATDTQYF.

This clonotype occurred many times. The V and J genes are TRBV2 and TRBJ2-1; D might be TRBD1 or TRBD2, each matching 5 bases. The germline CDR1 and CDR2 sequences are SNHLY and FYNNEI. The CDR3 loop spans 13 amino acids. Trimming shortened V by 4 bases and J by 10 bases, and 14 bases separated the two germline ends. In DNA form, the CDR3 reads TGTGCCAGCAGTGCCGGGACCGCCAGGGAGCAGTTCTTC. Its protein is CASSAGTAREQFF.

The sample holds many counts of this clonotype. This rearrangement joins TRBV13 to TRBJ1-3; D gene uncertain. CDR1 is PRHDT and CDR2 is FYEKMQ in the germline V gene (reference sequence). The CDR3 covers 13 residues. V lost 1 base and J 3 bases, leaving 4 bases between the germline ends. The CDR3 reads CASSLAGGNTIYF. CDR3 DNA sequence: TGTGCCAGCAGCTTAGCCGGTGGAAACACCATATATTTT.

The count of this clonotype is one. This chain joins TRBV9 and TRBJ2-6; D is ambiguous. V was trimmed by 2 bases and J by 0 bases, leaving 3 bases between them. The CDR3 runs to 14 residues. Germline V gene lookup returns CDR1 SGDLS and CDR2 YYNGEE. CDR3 DNA sequence: TGTGCCAGCAGCGTGGACTCTGGGGCCAACGTCCTGACTTTC. Its protein product is CASSVDSGANVLTF.

The CDR3 loop reads CASRGQSTSPLHF. CDR3 in DNA: TGTGCCAGCAGGGGACAGTCTACTTCACCCCTCCACTTT. The J gene is TRBJ1-6, the V gene TRBV6-2 or TRBV6-3, with TRBD1 identical over 7 bases. The CDR3 has 13 residues. The J segment lost 9 bases and the V segment lost 6 bases, leaving 5 bases of the junction unmatched. Per the germline V gene, CDR1 is MNHEY and CDR2 is SVGEGT.

This clonotype has a handful of counts. The V gene is TRBV12-5, the J gene TRBJ1-1; D is possibly TRBD1 (5 bases). The CDR3 loop spans 14 amino acids. Trimming pared 2 bases from V and 4 bases from J, leaving 11 bases between. Germline V gene sequence: CDR1 LGHNT, CDR2 FRNRAP. The CDR3 loop reads CASGLWGGSTEAFF. CDR3 DNA: TGTGCTAGTGGTTTGTGGGGGGGGTCCACTGAAGCTTTCTTT.

The CDR3 region has the DNA TGTGCCAGCAGCTCGACCATAGGGAAGGGAACTGAAGCTTTCTTT. This sequence encodes CASSSTIGKGTEAFF. The chain has TRBV7-2 and TRBJ1-1; D call uncertain. This CDR3 is 15 amino acids long. Trimming cost V 4 bases and J 5 bases, with 17 bases left between them. Germline V CDR1 and CDR2: SGHTA, FQGNSA. Together with reference TRBV7-2 and TRBJ1-1, the CDR3 gives the full variable domain: GAGVSQSPSNKVTEKGKDVELRCDPISGHTALYWYRQSLGQGLEFLIYFQGNSAPDKSGLPSDRFSAERTGGSVSTLTIQRTQQEDSAVYLCASSSTIGKGTEAFFGQGTRLTVV.